This passage covers 3 T cell receptor beta chains from one sample sequenced in a study of blood T cell repertoires in COVID-19. TCRdb keeps only in-frame clones here, not all; method: immunoSEQ multiplex PCR. Of tens of thousands of clones in the sample, 82% are singletons; the top ten hold 22%. The sequenced sample consisted of peripheral blood. These receptors came from a woman aged 60-70 years with acute or convalescent COVID-19.

V and J are TRBV7-8 and TRBJ1-1; 7 nucleotides line up with TRBD1. From germline, CDR1 is SGHVS and CDR2 FQNEAQ. The J segment lost 3 bases and the V segment lost 4 bases, leaving 5 bases of the junction unmatched. The CDR3 has 14 amino acids. This CDR3 reads CASSWDREYTEAFF. The CDR3 DNA follows: TGTGCCAGCAGCTGGGACAGAGAGTACACTGAAGCTTTCTTT.

This chain links TRBV7-2 with TRBJ1-1, with TRBD1 matching over 7 bases. The ends lost 3 bases at V and 11 bases at J; junction bases unmatched: 9. The CDR3 length is 13 residues. Per germline, CDR1 SGHTA and CDR2 FQGNSA. In nucleotides, the CDR3 is TGTGCCAGCAGCTTCAGTCTAGGACAGGATGCTTTCTTT. Translating gives CASSFSLGQDAFF.

This chain connects TRBV5-1 to TRBJ2-5; 12 bases map to TRBD1. With 0 bases clipped from V and 5 bases from J, the junction kept 2 bases outside the gene matches. Germline CDR1 reads SGHRS; CDR2 reads YFSETQ. This CDR3 has 15 residues. The CDR3 loop is CASSLGDRGLETQYF. The CDR3 region has the DNA TGCGCCAGCAGCTTGGGGGACAGGGGGCTTGAGACCCAGTACTTC.